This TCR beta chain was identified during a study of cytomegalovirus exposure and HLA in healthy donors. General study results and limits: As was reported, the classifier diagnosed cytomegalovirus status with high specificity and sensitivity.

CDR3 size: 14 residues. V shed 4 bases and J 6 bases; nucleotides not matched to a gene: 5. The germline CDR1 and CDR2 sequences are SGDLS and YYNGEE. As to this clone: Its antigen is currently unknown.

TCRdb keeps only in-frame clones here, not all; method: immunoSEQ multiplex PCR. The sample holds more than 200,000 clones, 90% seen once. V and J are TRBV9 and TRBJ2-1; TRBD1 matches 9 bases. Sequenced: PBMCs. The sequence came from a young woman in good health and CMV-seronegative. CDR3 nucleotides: TGTGCCAGCAGCACAGGGGGCGCTTCCAATGAGCAGTTCTTC. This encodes CASSTGGASNEQFF.